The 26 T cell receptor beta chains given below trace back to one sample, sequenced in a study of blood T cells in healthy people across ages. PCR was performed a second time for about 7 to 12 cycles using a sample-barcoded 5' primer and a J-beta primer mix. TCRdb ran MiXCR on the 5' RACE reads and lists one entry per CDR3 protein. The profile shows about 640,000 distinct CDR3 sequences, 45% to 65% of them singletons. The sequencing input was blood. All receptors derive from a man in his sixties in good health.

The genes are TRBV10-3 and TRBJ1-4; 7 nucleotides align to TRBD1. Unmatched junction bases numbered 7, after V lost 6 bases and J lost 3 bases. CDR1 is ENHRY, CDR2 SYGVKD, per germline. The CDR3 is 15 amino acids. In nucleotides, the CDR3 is TGTGCCATCAGAGATCCCGGGACAGCTAATGAAAAACTGTTTTTT. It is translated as CAIRDPGTANEKLFF.

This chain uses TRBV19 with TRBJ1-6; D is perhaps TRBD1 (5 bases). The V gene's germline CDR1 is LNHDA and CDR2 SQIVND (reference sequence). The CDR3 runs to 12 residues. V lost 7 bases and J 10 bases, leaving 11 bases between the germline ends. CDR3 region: CASNGAQSPLHF. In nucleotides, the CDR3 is TGTGCCAGTAATGGGGCGCAATCACCCCTCCACTTT.

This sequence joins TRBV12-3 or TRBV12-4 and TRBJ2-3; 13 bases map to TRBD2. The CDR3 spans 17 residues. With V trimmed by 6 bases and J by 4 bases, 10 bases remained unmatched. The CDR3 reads CASSAALAGGPADTQYF. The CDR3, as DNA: TGTGCCAGCAGCGCAGCACTAGCGGGGGGGCCTGCAGATACGCAGTATTTT.

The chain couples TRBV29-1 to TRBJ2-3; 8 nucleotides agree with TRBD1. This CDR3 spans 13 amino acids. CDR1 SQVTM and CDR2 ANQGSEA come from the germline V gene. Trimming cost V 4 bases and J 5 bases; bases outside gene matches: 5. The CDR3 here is CSVGGQEEDTQYF. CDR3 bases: TGCAGCGTTGGGGGACAGGAGGAAGATACGCAGTATTTT.

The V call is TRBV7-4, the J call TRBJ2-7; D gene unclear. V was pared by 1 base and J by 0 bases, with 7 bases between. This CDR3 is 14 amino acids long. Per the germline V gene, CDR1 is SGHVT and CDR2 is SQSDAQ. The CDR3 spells CASSLGWNSYEQYF. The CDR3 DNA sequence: TGTGCCAGCAGCTTAGGTTGGAACTCCTACGAGCAGTACTTC.

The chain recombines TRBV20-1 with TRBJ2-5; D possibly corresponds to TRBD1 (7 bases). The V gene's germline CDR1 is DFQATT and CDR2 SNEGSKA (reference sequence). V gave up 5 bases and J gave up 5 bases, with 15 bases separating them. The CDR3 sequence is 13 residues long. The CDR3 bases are TGCAGTGCTGGTAGGGACAGCGGGGAGACCCAGTACTTC. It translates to CSAGRDSGETQYF.

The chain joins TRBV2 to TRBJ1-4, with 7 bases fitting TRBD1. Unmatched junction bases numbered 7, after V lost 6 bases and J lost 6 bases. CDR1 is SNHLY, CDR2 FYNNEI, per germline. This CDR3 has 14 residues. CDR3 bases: TGTGCCAGCAGCCTACAGGGGCCACATGAAAAACTGTTTTTT. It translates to CASSLQGPHEKLFF.

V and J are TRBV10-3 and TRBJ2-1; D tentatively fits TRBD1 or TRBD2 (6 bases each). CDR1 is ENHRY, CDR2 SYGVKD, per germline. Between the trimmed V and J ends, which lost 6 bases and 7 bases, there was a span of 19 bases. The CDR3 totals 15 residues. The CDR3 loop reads CAISPGAQLGNEQFF. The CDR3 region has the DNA TGTGCCATCAGCCCGGGGGCCCAGTTGGGGAATGAGCAGTTCTTC.

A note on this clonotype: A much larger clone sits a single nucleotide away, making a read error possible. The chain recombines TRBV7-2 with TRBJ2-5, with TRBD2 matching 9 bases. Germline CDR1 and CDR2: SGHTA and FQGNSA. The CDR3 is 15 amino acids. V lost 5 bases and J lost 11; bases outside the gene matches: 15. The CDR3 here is CASSETSGLYMEQYF. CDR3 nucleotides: TGTGCCAGCAGCGAGACTAGCGGACTGTACATGGAGCAGTACTTC.

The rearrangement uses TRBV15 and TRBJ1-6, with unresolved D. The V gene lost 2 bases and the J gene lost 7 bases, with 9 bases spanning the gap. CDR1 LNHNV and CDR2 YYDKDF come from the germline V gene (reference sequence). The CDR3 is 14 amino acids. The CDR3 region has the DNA TGTGCCACCAGCAGAATGAGCTTCAATTCACCCCTCCACTTT. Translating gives CATSRMSFNSPLHF.

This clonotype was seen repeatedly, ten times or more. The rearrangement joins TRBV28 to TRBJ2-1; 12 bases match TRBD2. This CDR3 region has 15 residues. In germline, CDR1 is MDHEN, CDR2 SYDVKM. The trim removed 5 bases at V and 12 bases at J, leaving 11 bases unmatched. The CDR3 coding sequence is TGTGCCAGCAGTCCTACTAGCGGGGGGCCCCGTAGGCAGTTCTTC. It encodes CASSPTSGGPRRQFF. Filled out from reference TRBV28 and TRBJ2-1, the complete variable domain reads DVKVTQSSRYLVKRTGEKVFLECVQDMDHENMFWYRQDPGLGLRLIYFSYDVKMKEKGDIPEGYSVSREKKERFSLILESASTNQTSMYLCASSPTSGGPRRQFFGPGTRLTVL.

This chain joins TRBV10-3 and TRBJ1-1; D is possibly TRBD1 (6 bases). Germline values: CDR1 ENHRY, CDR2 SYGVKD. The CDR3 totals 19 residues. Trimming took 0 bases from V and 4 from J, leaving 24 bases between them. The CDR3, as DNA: TGTGCCATCAGTGAGTCGATCACCTCACAGGGTCGTCATAGCACTGAAGCTTTCTTT. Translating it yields CAISESITSQGRHSTEAFF.

The CDR3 sequence is CASSQRGGKGYGYTF. Written as DNA, the CDR3 is TGTGCCAGCAGCCAGAGAGGGGGCAAGGGCTATGGCTACACCTTC. The chain has TRBV3-1 and TRBJ1-2; 7 bases are shared with TRBD1. The CDR3 has 15 residues. Germline-derived CDR1 and CDR2 are LGHDT and YNNKEL (reference sequence). Trimming took 3 bases from V and 4 from J; bases not matched to a gene: 8.

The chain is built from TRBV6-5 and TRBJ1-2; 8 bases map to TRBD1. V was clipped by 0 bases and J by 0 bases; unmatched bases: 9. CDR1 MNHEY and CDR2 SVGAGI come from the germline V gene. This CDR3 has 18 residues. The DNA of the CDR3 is TGTGCCAGCAGTTACTCGCGAGGGACAGGAACCTCTAACTATGGCTACACCTTC. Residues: CASSYSRGTGTSNYGYTF.

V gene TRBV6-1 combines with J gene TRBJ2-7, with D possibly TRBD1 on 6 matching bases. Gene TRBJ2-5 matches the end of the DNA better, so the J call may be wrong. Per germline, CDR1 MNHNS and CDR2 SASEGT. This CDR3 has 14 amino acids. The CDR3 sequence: CASSEGQGLKTQYF. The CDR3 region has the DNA TGTGCCAGCAGTGAAGGGCAGGGGCTAAAGACCCAGTACTTC.

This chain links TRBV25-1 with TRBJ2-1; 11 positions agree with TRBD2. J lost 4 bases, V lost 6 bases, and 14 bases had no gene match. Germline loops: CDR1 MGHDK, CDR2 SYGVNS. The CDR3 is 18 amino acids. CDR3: CASRVRLAGGTHYNEQFF. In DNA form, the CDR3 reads TGTGCCAGCAGAGTTAGGCTAGCGGGGGGAACTCATTACAATGAGCAGTTCTTC.

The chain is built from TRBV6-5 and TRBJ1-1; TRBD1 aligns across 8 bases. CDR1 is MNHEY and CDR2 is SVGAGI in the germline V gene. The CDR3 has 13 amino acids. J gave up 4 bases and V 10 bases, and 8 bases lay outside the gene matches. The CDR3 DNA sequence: TGTGCCACAGGAACAGGGGGATTCACTGAAGCTTTCTTT. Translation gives CATGTGGFTEAFF.

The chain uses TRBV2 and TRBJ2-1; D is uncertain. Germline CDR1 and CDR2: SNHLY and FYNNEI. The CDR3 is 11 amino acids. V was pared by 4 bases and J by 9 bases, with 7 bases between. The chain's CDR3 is CASSGAVEQFF. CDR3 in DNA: TGTGCCAGCAGTGGTGCGGTTGAGCAGTTCTTC. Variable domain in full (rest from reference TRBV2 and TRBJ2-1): EPEVTQTPSHQVTQMGQEVILRCVPISNHLYFYWYRQILGQKVEFLVSFYNNEISEKSEIFDDQFSVERPDGSNFTLKIRSTKLEDSAMYFCASSGAVEQFFGPGTRLTVL.

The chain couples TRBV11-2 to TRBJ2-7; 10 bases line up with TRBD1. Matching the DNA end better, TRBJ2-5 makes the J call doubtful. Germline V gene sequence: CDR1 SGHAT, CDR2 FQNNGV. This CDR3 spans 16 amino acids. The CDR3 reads CASSLRGTGAGETQYF. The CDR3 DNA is TGTGCCAGCAGCTTAAGGGGGACAGGGGCGGGGGAGACCCAGTACTTC.

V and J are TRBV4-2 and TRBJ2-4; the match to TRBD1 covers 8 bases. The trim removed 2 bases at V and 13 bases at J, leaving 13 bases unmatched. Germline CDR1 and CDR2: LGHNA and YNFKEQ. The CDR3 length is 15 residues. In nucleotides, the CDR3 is TGTGCCAGCAGCCAACGGACAGGGAATTACAATGAGCAGTACTTC. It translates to CASSQRTGNYNEQYF.

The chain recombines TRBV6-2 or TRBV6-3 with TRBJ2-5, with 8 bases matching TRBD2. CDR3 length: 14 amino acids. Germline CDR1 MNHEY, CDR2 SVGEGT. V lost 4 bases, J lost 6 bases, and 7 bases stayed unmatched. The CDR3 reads CASSLLAGQKTQYF. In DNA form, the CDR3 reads TGTGCCAGCAGTTTATTAGCGGGGCAGAAGACCCAGTACTTC.

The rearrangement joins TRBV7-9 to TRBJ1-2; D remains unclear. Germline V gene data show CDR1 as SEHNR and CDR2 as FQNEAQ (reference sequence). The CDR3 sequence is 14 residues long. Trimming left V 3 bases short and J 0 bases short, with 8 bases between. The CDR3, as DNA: TGTGCCAGCAGCTTTCATCAGGCTAACTATGGCTACACCTTC. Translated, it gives CASSFHQANYGYTF. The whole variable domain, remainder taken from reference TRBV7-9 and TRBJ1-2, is DTGVSQNPRHKITKRGQNVTFRCDPISEHNRLYWYRQTLGQGPEFLTYFQNEAQLEKSRLLSDRFSAERPKGSFSTLEIQRTEQGDSAMYLCASSFHQANYGYTFGSGTRLTVV.

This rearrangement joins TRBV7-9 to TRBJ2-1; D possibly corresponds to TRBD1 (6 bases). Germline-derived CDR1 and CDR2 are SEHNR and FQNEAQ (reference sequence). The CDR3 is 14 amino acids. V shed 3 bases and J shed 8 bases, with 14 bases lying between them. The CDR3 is CASSFGQGFDEQFF. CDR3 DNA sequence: TGTGCCAGCAGCTTCGGTCAGGGGTTCGATGAGCAGTTCTTC.

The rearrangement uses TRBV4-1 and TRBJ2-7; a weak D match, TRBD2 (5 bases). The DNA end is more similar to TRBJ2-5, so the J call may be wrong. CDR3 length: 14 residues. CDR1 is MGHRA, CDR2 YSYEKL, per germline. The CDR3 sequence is CASSLFGMGETQYF. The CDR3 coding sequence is TGCGCCAGCAGCCTCTTCGGGATGGGGGAGACCCAGTACTTC.

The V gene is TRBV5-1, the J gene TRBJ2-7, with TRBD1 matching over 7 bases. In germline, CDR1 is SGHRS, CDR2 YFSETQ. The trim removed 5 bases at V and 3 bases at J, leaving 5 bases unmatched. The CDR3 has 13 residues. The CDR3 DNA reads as TGCGCCAGCAGTCCCCAGGGGGACTACGAGCAGTACTTC. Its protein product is CASSPQGDYEQYF.

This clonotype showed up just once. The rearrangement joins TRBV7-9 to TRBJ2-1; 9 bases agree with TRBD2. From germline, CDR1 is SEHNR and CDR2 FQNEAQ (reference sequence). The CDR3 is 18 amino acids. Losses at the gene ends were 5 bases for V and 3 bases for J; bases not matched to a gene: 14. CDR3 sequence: CASSPLAGAAPHYNEQFF. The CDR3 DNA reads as TGTGCCAGCAGCCCGTTAGCGGGGGCCGCCCCCCACTACAATGAGCAGTTCTTC. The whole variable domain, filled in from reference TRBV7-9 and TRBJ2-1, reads DTGVSQNPRHKITKRGQNVTFRCDPISEHNRLYWYRQTLGQGPEFLTYFQNEAQLEKSRLLSDRFSAERPKGSFSTLEIQRTEQGDSAMYLCASSPLAGAAPHYNEQFFGPGTRLTVL.